These 15 T cell receptor beta chains share one sample of origin, sequenced in a study of shared clonotypes between healthy human individuals. The table came from immunoSEQ multiplex PCR; TCRdb's copy has only in-frame clones and leaves some out. The sample contains roughly 660,000 clones, 90% of which appear only once. The sample consisted of memory CD8+ T cells from PBMCs. Subset defined: CD45RO+ cells pooled with CCR7-negative TemRA cells. Receptors were obtained from a man in his late teens or twenties in good health. Some clones in this sample may be carry-over from other donors' samples.

V is TRBV28 and J is TRBJ1-3; D is possibly TRBD1 (5 bases). There are 15 residues in the CDR3. Germline assignment: CDR1 MDHEN and CDR2 SYDVKM. V was pared by 3 bases and J by 4 bases, with 13 bases between. The CDR3: CASSFAGSLGNTIYF. For the CDR3, the DNA is TGTGCCAGCAGTTTCGCAGGGAGTCTCGGAAACACCATATATTTT.

The J gene is TRBJ2-7, the V gene TRBV19; 7 nucleotides line up with TRBD2. The germline V gene encodes CDR1 LNHDA and CDR2 SQIVND (reference sequence). V lost 6 bases and J lost 0; bases outside the gene matches: 8. The CDR3 spans 15 residues. CDR3 protein: CASSLSGTSSYEQYF. CDR3 nucleotide sequence: TGTGCCAGTAGCCTAAGCGGGACGTCCTCCTACGAGCAGTACTTC.

The chain recombines TRBV27 with TRBJ2-3; TRBD2 matches at 8 bases. Looked up from germline, CDR1 is MNHEY and CDR2 is SMNVEV (reference sequence). J lost 2 bases, V lost 3 bases, and 10 bases had no gene match. The CDR3 contains 17 residues. The CDR3, as DNA: TGTGCCAGCAGTTTCACCGGGAGGGCCGGAGTCACAGATACGCAGTATTTT. It encodes CASSFTGRAGVTDTQYF.

This clone was seen once. The chain carries TRBV9 and TRBJ1-5; D is possibly TRBD1 (5 bases). The CDR3 has 15 residues. Germline-derived CDR1 and CDR2 are SGDLS and YYNGEE. V shed 2 bases and J shed 3 bases, with 12 bases lying between them. The CDR3 reads CASSVGASYNQPQHF. CDR3 DNA sequence: TGTGCCAGCAGCGTTGGGGCTTCTTACAATCAGCCCCAGCATTTT. Supplemented by reference TRBV9 and TRBJ1-5, the full variable domain reads DSGVTQTPKHLITATGQRVTLRCSPRSGDLSVYWYQQSLDQGLQFLIQYYNGEERAKGNILERFSAQQFPDLHSELNLSSLELGDSALYFCASSVGASYNQPQHFGDGTRLSIL.

The V and J genes are TRBV6-1 and TRBJ2-2; 9 nucleotides agree with TRBD1. CDR1 is MNHNS, CDR2 SASEGT, per germline. The CDR3 is 15 residues long. J lost 6 bases, V lost 4 bases, and 6 bases had no gene match. CDR3 region: CASSGGTGMPGELFF. CDR3 coding DNA: TGTGCCAGCAGTGGGGGGACAGGGATGCCCGGGGAGCTGTTTTTT.

The CDR3 sequence: CASYSGRPHPRQYF. CDR3 DNA: TGTGCCAGTTATAGCGGGAGGCCCCATCCAAGGCAGTACTTC. The gene calls are TRBV27 and TRBJ2-7, with TRBD2 identical over 10 bases. This CDR3 has 14 amino acids. Trimming at V came to 9 bases and at J to 9 bases, leaving 14 bases not matched to a gene. The germline CDR1 and CDR2 sequences are MNHEY and SMNVEV (reference sequence).

The chain has TRBV7-9 and TRBJ2-4; D unclear. Germline values: CDR1 SEHNR, CDR2 FQNEAQ (reference sequence). The CDR3 has 16 residues. The germline V and J ends were trimmed by 5 bases and 0 bases, with 14 bases remaining between them. The CDR3 sequence: CASSPNLGLAKNIQYF. CDR3 DNA: TGTGCCAGCAGCCCCAATCTAGGTCTAGCCAAAAACATTCAGTACTTC.

The chain uses TRBV18 and TRBJ2-1, with 9 bases matching TRBD2. The junction had 6 bases not matched to a gene; V was cut back by 2 bases and J by 4 bases. The CDR3 has 16 residues. Germline-derived CDR1 and CDR2 are KGHSH and LQKENI. CDR3 region: CASSPSGGMSYNEQFF. The DNA of the CDR3 is TGTGCCAGCTCACCAAGCGGGGGGATGTCTTACAATGAGCAGTTCTTC.

The J gene is TRBJ1-2, the V gene TRBV4-3; TRBD1 might be the D (6 bases). Germline CDR1 reads LGHNA; CDR2 reads YSLEER. The CDR3 runs 15 residues. The ends were cut back, 0 bases at V and 2 bases at J, with 10 bases in the middle. The CDR3 loop is CASSQDGQGNYGYTF. CDR3 sequence (DNA): TGCGCCAGCAGCCAAGATGGGCAGGGGAACTATGGCTACACCTTC.

The rearrangement uses TRBV9 and TRBJ2-1, with D possibly matching TRBD1 (6 bases). This CDR3 spans 13 amino acids. V dropped 5 bases and J dropped 7 bases, with 13 bases sitting between them. CDR1 is SGDLS and CDR2 is YYNGEE in the germline V gene. CDR3 sequence: CASRPEGENEQFF. As DNA, the CDR3 is TGTGCCAGCAGACCAGAGGGGGAGAATGAGCAGTTCTTC. The entire variable domain, with the rest obtained from reference TRBV9 and TRBJ2-1, is as follows: DSGVTQTPKHLITATGQRVTLRCSPRSGDLSVYWYQQSLDQGLQFLIQYYNGEERAKGNILERFSAQQFPDLHSELNLSSLELGDSALYFCASRPEGENEQFFGPGTRLTVL.

The genes are TRBV5-4 and TRBJ1-1; no firm D call. The germline V and J ends were trimmed by 4 bases and 0 bases, with 13 bases remaining between them. Germline lookup yields CDR1 SGHNT and CDR2 YYREEE (reference sequence). The CDR3 loop spans 15 amino acids. The CDR3 sequence is CASSLTPGLNTEAFF. CDR3 nucleotide sequence: TGTGCCAGCAGCCTGACCCCCGGGCTGAACACTGAAGCTTTCTTT.

Concerning this clone itself: The same CDR3 is also encoded by other DNA sequences in this sample. The chain carries TRBV5-6 and TRBJ2-7; TRBD2 is a possible D gene (5 bases). The CDR3 extends over 13 amino acids. CDR1 and CDR2 from the germline V gene are SGHDT and YYEEEE. Trimming removed 2 bases at V and 2 bases at J, with 8 bases between. This chain's CDR3 is CASSFGEAYEQYF. CDR3 sequence (DNA): TGTGCCAGCAGCTTCGGGGAAGCCTACGAGCAGTACTTC.

The table lists this clone with a count of one. The gene calls are TRBV4-1 and TRBJ2-1; 9 bases line up with TRBD2. V gave up 2 bases and J gave up 3 bases; unmatched junction bases: 8. The CDR3 contains 17 residues. Germline CDR1 is MGHRA and CDR2 is YSYEKL. Written as DNA, the CDR3 is TGCGCCAGCAGCCAAACTAGCGGGCCCCCCGACTACAATGAGCAGTTCTTC. Translation: CASSQTSGPPDYNEQFF.

This chain joins TRBV14 and TRBJ2-7, with 11 positions matching TRBD2. The V gene's germline CDR1 is SGHDN and CDR2 FVKESK. The CDR3 is 15 residues long. The V segment lost 5 bases and the J segment 2 bases; nucleotides outside the gene matches: 5. The CDR3 sequence: CASSELAGVAYEQYF. CDR3 bases: TGTGCCAGCAGCGAACTAGCGGGAGTTGCCTACGAGCAGTACTTC.

V and J are TRBV13 and TRBJ2-7; D assignment may be TRBD1 or TRBD2 (5 bases each). The CDR3 is 13 amino acids. Germline V gene data show CDR1 as PRHDT and CDR2 as FYEKMQ (reference sequence). The V gene lost 6 bases and the J gene lost 3 bases, with 12 bases spanning the gap. The CDR3 DNA is TGTGCCAGCAGTTGGGGGAACAGCTACGAGCAGTACTTC. Its translation: CASSWGNSYEQYF.